This T cell receptor (beta chain) is from a study of cytomegalovirus exposure and HLA in healthy donors. This clone was seen just once. The antigen is undetermined. Whole-study findings and limits: A missense DCLRE1C variant was associated with V- and J-gene trimming of TCR beta chains in a later analysis, and an independent cohort replicated the association. Rare sequences made up most TCRs, while some public TCRs were found in many donors.

The PCR had 60 Vbeta and 13 Jbeta primers. Measured with immunoSEQ multiplex PCR; TCRdb has only the in-frame clones, and not every one. The data show some 130,000 clones, approximately 70% seen once. The V end was cut by 5 bases, the J end by 5 bases, with 12 bases between. The CDR3 contains 13 residues. In germline, CDR1 is MNHEY, CDR2 SMNVEV (reference sequence). Sequencing used PBMCs. This receptor was obtained from a human donor in good health. The chain joins TRBV27 to TRBJ2-5; the D gene is possibly TRBD1 (6 bases). For the CDR3, the DNA is TGTGCCAGCAGTCCTAGTGGGGGCGAGACCCAGTACTTC. Amino acids: CASSPSGGETQYF.